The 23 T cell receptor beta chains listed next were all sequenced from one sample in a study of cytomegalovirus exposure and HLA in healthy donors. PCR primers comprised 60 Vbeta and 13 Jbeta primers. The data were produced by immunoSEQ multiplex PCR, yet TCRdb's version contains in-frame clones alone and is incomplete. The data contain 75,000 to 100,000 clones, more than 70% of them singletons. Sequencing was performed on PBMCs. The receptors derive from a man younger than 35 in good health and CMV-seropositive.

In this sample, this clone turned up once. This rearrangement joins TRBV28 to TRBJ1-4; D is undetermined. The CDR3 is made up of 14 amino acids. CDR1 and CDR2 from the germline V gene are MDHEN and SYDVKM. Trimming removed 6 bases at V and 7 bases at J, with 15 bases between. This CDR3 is CASSPGGVIEKLFF. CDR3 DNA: TGTGCCAGCAGCCCGGGTGGCGTAATTGAAAAACTGTTTTTT. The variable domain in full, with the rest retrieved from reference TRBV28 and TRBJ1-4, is DVKVTQSSRYLVKRTGEKVFLECVQDMDHENMFWYRQDPGLGLRLIYFSYDVKMKEKGDIPEGYSVSREKKERFSLILESASTNQTSMYLCASSPGGVIEKLFFGSGTQLSVL.

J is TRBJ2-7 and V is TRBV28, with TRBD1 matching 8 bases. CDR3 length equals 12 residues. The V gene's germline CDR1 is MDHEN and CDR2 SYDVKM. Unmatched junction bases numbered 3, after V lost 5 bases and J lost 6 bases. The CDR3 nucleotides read TGTGCCAGCAGTCAAACAGGGGGCGAGCAGTACTTC. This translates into CASSQTGGEQYF.

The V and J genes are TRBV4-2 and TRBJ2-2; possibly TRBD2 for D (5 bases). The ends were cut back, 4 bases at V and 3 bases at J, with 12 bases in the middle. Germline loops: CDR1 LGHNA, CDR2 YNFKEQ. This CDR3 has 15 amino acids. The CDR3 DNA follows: TGTGCCAGCAGCCTGAATGGACTCGACACCGGGGAGCTGTTTTTT. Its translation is CASSLNGLDTGELFF.

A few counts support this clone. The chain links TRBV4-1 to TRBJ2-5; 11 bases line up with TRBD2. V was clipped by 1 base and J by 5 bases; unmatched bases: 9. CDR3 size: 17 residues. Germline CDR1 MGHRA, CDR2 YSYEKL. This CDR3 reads CASSQGGVAGGRETQYF. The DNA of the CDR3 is TGCGCCAGCAGCCAAGGTGGGGTAGCGGGGGGGCGGGAGACCCAGTACTTC.

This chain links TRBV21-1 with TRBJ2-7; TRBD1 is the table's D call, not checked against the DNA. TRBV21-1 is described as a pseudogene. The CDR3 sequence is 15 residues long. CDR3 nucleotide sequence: TGTGCCAGCCCTATGACAGTCACCCATTCAGGCGAGCAGTACTTC. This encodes CASPMTVTHSGEQYF.

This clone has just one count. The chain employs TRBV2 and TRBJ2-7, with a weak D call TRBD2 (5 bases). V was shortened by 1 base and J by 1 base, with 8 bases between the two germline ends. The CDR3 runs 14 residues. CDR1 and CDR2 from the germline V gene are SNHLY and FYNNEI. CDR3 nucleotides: TGTGCCAGCAGTGAAGAAGCGGTTTCCTACGAGCAGTACTTC. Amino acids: CASSEEAVSYEQYF.

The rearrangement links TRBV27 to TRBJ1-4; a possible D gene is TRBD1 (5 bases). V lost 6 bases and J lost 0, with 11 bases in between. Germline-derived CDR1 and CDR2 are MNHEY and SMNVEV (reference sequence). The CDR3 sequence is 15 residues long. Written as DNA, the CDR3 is TGTGCCAGCAGCGTAGGAGGGGCAACTAATGAAAAACTGTTTTTT. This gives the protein CASSVGGATNEKLFF.

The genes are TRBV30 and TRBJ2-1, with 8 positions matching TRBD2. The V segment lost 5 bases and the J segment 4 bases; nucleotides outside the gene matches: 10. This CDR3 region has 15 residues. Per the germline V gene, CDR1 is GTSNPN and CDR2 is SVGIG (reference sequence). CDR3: CAWQRGPYAYNEQFF. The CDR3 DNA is TGTGCCTGGCAGCGGGGGCCTTACGCTTACAATGAGCAGTTCTTC.

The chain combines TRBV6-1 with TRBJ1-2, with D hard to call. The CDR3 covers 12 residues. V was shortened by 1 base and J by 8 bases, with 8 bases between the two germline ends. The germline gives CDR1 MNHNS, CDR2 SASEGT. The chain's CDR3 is CASSEETGGYTF. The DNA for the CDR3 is TGTGCCAGCAGTGAAGAAACGGGAGGCTACACCTTC.

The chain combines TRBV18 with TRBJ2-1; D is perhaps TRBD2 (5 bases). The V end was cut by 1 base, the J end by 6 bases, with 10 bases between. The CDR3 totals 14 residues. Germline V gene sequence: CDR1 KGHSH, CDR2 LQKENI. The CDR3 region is CASSPQGGGNEQFF. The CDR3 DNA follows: TGTGCCAGCTCACCACAGGGCGGAGGCAATGAGCAGTTCTTC.

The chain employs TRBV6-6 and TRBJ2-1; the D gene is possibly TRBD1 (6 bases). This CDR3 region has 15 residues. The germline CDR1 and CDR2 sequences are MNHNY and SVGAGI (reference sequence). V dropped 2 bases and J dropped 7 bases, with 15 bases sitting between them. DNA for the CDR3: TGTGCCAGCAGTTACATTGAGGGGGTAGGTAATGAGCAGTTCTTC. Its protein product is CASSYIEGVGNEQFF.

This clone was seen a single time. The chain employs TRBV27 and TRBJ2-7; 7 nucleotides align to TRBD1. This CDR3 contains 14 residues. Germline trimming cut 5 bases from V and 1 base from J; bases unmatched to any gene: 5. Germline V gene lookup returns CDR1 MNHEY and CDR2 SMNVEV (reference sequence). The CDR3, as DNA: TGTGCCAGCAGTCTTTGGACAGGTTCCTACGAGCAGTACTTC. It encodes CASSLWTGSYEQYF.

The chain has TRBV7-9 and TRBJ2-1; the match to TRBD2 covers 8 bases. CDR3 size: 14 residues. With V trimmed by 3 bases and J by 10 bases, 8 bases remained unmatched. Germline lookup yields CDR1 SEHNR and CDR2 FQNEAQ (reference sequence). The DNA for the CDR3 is TGTGCCAGCAGCTTTTACAGCGGGGGAGGGGAGCAGTTCTTC. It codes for CASSFYSGGGEQFF.

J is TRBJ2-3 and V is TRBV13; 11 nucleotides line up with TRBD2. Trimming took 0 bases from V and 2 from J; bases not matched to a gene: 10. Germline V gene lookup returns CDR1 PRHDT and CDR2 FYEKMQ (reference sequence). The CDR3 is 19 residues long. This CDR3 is CASSLGTPTSGVFTDTQYF. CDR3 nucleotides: TGTGCCAGCAGCTTAGGTACCCCGACTAGCGGGGTTTTCACAGATACGCAGTATTTT.

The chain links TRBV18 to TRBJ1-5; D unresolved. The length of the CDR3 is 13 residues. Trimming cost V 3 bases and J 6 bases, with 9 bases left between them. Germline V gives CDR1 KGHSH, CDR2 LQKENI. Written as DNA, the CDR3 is TGTGCCAGCTCACCTGAGTCGGGTCAGCCCCAGCATTTT. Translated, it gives CASSPESGQPQHF.

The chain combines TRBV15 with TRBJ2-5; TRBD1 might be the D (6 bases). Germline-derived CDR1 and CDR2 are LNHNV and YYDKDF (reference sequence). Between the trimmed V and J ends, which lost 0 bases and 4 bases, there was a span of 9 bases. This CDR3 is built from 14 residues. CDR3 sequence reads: CATSRDRGRETQYF. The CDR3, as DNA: TGTGCCACCAGCAGAGACAGGGGTAGAGAGACCCAGTACTTC.

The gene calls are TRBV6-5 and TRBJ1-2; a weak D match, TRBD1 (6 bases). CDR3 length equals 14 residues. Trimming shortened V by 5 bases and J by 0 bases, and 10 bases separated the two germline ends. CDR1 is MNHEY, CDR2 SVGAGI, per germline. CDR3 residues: CASSKQGTNYGYTF. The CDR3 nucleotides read TGTGCCAGCAGTAAGCAGGGGACTAACTATGGCTACACCTTC.

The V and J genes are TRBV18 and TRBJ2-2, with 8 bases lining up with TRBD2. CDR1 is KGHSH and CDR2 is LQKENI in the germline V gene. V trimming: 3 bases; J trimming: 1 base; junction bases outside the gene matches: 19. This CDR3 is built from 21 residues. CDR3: CASSPKTGGPIGTRNTGELFF. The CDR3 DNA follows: TGTGCCAGCTCACCCAAGACGGGGGGGCCTATAGGAACAAGGAACACCGGGGAGCTGTTTTTT.

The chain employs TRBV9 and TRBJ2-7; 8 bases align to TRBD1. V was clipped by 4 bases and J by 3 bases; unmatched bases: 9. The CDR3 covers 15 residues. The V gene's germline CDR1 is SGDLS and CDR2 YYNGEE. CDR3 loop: CASSPGTGGHYEQYF. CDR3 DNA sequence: TGTGCCAGCAGCCCAGGGACAGGTGGTCACTACGAGCAGTACTTC.

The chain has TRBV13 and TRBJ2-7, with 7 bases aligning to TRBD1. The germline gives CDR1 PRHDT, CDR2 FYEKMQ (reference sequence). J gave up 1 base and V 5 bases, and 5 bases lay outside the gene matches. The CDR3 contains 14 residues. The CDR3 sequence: CASSPGGGSYEQYF. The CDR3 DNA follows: TGTGCCAGCAGCCCAGGGGGTGGGTCCTACGAGCAGTACTTC.

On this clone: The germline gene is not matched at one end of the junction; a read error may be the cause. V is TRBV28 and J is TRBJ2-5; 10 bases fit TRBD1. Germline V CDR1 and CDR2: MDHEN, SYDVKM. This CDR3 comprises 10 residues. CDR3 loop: CGTGEETQYF. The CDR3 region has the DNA TGCGGGACAGGGGAAGAGACCCAGTACTTC.

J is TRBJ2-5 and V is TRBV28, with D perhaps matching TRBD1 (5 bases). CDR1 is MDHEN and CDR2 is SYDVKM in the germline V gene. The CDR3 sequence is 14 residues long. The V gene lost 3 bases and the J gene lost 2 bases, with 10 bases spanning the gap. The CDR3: CASSFGPGQETQYF. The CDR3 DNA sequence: TGTGCCAGCAGTTTTGGACCAGGGCAAGAGACCCAGTACTTC.

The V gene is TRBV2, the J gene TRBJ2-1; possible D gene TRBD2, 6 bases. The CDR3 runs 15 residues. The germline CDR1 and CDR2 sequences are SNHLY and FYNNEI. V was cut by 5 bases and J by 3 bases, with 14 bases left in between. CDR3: CASSLKGLLYNEQFF. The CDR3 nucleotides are TGTGCCAGCAGTCTGAAGGGACTGCTCTACAATGAGCAGTTCTTC. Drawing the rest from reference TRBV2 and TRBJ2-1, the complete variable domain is EPEVTQTPSHQVTQMGQEVILRCVPISNHLYFYWYRQILGQKVEFLVSFYNNEISEKSEIFDDQFSVERPDGSNFTLKIRSTKLEDSAMYFCASSLKGLLYNEQFFGPGTRLTVL.